This TCR beta chain originates from a study of T cells in narcolepsy listed by TCRdb under 2018. At the level of the whole study: Patients with narcolepsy type 1 or type 2 (NT1, NT2) and healthy control donors were enrolled in the study. The study used TCR Vbeta sequencing to track clonotypes in blood and CSF while looking for autoreactive T cells in narcolepsy patients that target self-antigens of hypocretin neurons (hypocretin, TRIB2). On the study overall, not on this receptor specifically: According to the report, autoreactive clonotypes were detected serially in the blood of the same patients and of different patients, but not in healthy controls. No sequences matching autoreactive T cell clones were present in some of the blood memory CD4+ repertoires from patients and controls. In plots comparing CSF and blood CD4+ T cell clonotypes from the same patient, HCRT-specific and TRIB2-specific autoreactive clonotypes were highlighted. Numbers of sequenced blood memory CD4+ clonotypes were comparable, averaging roughly 40,000 in patients and about 33,000 in controls.

For TCR Vbeta sequencing, memory CD4+ T cells were sorted ex vivo from the peripheral blood of narcolepsy patients and healthy controls. The library was generated by the immunoSEQ multiplex PCR assay. Entries here come from immuneACCESS through TCRdb and include only in-frame sequences with V and J called. Some clones fail to appear in such tables; in the studies checked, an unresolved V gene covers under half of the shortfall, and the cause of the remainder is unknown. In all, the sample holds about 27,000 clones, and around 78% of those were seen once. 3% to 4% of the sample comes from the top ten. Notes on this clone: This clone's antigen is unknown. Base qualities are not at hand, and no much larger clone is one base apart.

According to the germline V gene, CDR1 reads SGHTA and CDR2 reads FQGTGA. The germline V and J ends show losses of 3 bases and 5 bases respectively, and no gene match explains 5 bases of the junction. From the cysteine through the phenylalanine, the CDR3 covers 14 amino acids. Only the CDR3 region is kept as DNA, spanning 42 bases read in frame from base 1. The receptor comes from a human donor with narcolepsy. Sample: CD45RA- memory CD4+ T cells from PBMCs. The cell subset or site label here, explained by the study, means: memory T cells sorted ex vivo from peripheral blood. The chain employs TRBV7-3 and TRBJ2-7; 9 central bases correspond to TRBD1. The sequenced DNA is TGTGCCAGCAGCTTCGACAGGGGGGAAGACGAGCAGTACTTC. Protein translation: CASSFDRGEDEQYF.